This T cell receptor (beta chain) is from a study of blood T cells in healthy people across ages. The germline V gene encodes CDR1 MNHEY and CDR2 SVGAGI. There are 11 residues in the CDR3. V gave up 8 bases and J gave up 6 bases; unmatched junction bases: 3. This clonotype was found a few times. Then a second PCR, running about 6 to 12 cycles, was carried out with a sample-barcoded 5' primer and a J-beta primer mix. Each CDR3 protein gets one entry after TCRdb re-called the 5' RACE reads with MiXCR. The table lists some 710,000 distinct CDR3 sequences, 22% of them singletons. The TCR originated in a man between 65 and 85 years old in good health. Specimen: blood. V and J are TRBV6-5 and TRBJ2-7; TRBD1 matches at 8 bases. The CDR3 DNA reads TGTGCCAGCGGAGACAGGGGCGAGCAGTACTTC. Protein: CASGDRGEQYF.